The 2 T cell receptor beta chains below come from one sample, sequenced in a study of cytomegalovirus exposure and HLA in healthy donors. Primers for the PCR totalled 60 Vbeta and 13 Jbeta. Method: immunoSEQ multiplex PCR; TCRdb's copy keeps in-frame clones and lacks some. The data contain about 93,000 clones, around three fifths of them seen just once; the ten biggest clones take up under 6%. Sequenced input: PBMCs. These receptors were obtained from a boy aged 5-17 years in good health and CMV-seropositive.

This clone was counted a single time. The chain has TRBV2 and TRBJ1-6, with TRBD1 matching 8 bases. CDR1 is SNHLY and CDR2 is FYNNEI in the germline V gene. The CDR3 has 15 amino acids. J was trimmed by 10 bases and V by 4 bases; bases with no gene match: 9. As DNA, the CDR3 is TGTGCCAGCAGTGCGGACAGGGCCACAAGGTCACCCCTCCACTTT. This codes for CASSADRATRSPLHF.

The count of this clone is one. The chain combines TRBV4-3 with TRBJ2-4, with D perhaps TRBD2 (6 bases). Germline V gene lookup returns CDR1 LGHNA and CDR2 YSLEER. V shed 1 base and J shed 6 bases, with 16 bases lying between them. CDR3 length: 16 residues. The CDR3 is CASSQGLGGVGNIQYF. As DNA, the CDR3 is TGCGCCAGCAGCCAAGGGTTAGGAGGGGTAGGAAACATTCAGTACTTC.